These 16 T cell receptor beta chains share one sample of origin, sequenced in a study of T cells in Graves' hyperthyroidism and ophthalmopathy. Amplification of TCR beta CDR3 regions used RNA as the template. HTBI primers drove first-round RT-PCR of the TCR CDR3. TCRdb processed the multiplex PCR reads anew with MiXCR; each CDR3 protein has one entry. The sample shows 500,000 to 600,000 distinct CDR3 sequences, about 20% of them seen only once. The sample consisted of blood. Source of these receptors: a man aged 40-50 years with Graves' ophthalmopathy.

This clonotype has ten or more counts. This chain links TRBV2 with TRBJ1-1, with no clear D. The V gene's germline CDR1 is SNHLY and CDR2 FYNNEI. V lost 4 bases, J lost 2 bases, and 8 bases lay in between. CDR3 size: 13 residues. DNA for the CDR3: TGTGCCAGCAGTGTATGGGTTAACACTGAAGCTTTCTTT. Its protein is CASSVWVNTEAFF.

The chain combines TRBV20-1 with TRBJ2-4; a possible D gene is TRBD2 (6 bases). The CDR3 is 14 residues long. Germline lookup yields CDR1 DFQATT and CDR2 SNEGSKA (reference sequence). V was shortened by 2 bases and J by 0 bases, with 8 bases between the two germline ends. CDR3 in amino acids: CSARPGLAKNIQYF. DNA of the CDR3: TGCAGTGCTAGACCGGGACTAGCCAAAAACATTCAGTACTTC.

This clonotype turned up a few times. The chain carries TRBV7-6 and TRBJ2-7; maybe TRBD2 (6 bases). The V end was cut by 4 bases, the J end by 3 bases, with 13 bases between. The CDR3 is 14 residues long. Germline lookup yields CDR1 SGHVS and CDR2 FNYEAQ. The CDR3 DNA reads as TGTGCCAGCAGCTCCGGGGGTAGCGGCTACGAGCAGTACTTC. Encoded protein: CASSSGGSGYEQYF.

In its sample, this clonotype was seen a few times. This chain uses TRBV11-2 with TRBJ1-1, with no clear D. Germline V gene data show CDR1 as SGHAT and CDR2 as FQNNGV. Trimming shortened V by 1 base and J by 1 base, and 7 bases separated the two germline ends. The CDR3 extends over 14 amino acids. The CDR3: CASSLVFQNTEAFF. The CDR3 coding sequence is TGTGCCAGCAGCTTAGTGTTCCAGAACACTGAAGCTTTCTTT.

This clonotype was picked up a small number of times. The chain couples TRBV18 to TRBJ1-2; possible D gene TRBD1, 6 bases. V shed 2 bases and J shed 4 bases, with 23 bases lying between them. This CDR3 has 18 residues. CDR1 KGHSH and CDR2 LQKENI come from the germline V gene. The CDR3 loop is CASSPTGTTANYPYGYTF. CDR3 DNA: TGTGCCAGCTCACCAACAGGGACTACCGCCAACTACCCCTATGGCTACACCTTC.

This chain uses TRBV2 with TRBJ2-7; D could derive from TRBD1 or TRBD2 (5 bases each). This CDR3 is 16 amino acids long. The V gene lost 7 bases and the J gene lost 6 bases, with 25 bases spanning the gap. Germline V gene data show CDR1 as SNHLY and CDR2 as FYNNEI. The CDR3 spells CASTPLGLGSGGEQYF. The CDR3 region has the DNA TGTGCCAGCACTCCTTTGGGGCTTGGGAGTGGAGGCGAGCAGTACTTC.

V usage is TRBV28 and J usage is TRBJ2-7; possibly TRBD2 for D (6 bases). In germline, CDR1 is MDHEN, CDR2 SYDVKM. Trimming stripped 6 bases from V and 3 bases from J, with 18 bases between. The CDR3 spans 15 residues. The CDR3 is CASRSLAAQLYEQYF. The CDR3 bases are TGTGCCAGCAGATCCTTAGCGGCACAACTCTACGAGCAGTACTTC.

At least ten counts were recorded for this clonotype. V usage is TRBV12-3 or TRBV12-4 and J usage is TRBJ1-6, with D possibly TRBD1 on 6 matching bases. V lost 3 bases and J lost 7, with 10 bases in between. CDR3 size: 14 residues. The CDR3 DNA reads TGTGCCAGCAGTTTGGGGGCTTGGAATTCACCCCTCCACTTT. Translated: CASSLGAWNSPLHF.

This clonotype occurred many times. The CDR3 protein is CAWSVPGITEAFF. The DNA of the CDR3 is TGTGCCTGGAGTGTTCCGGGGATAACTGAAGCTTTCTTT. The chain combines TRBV30 with TRBJ1-1; no definite D call. CDR1 and CDR2 (germline): GTSNPN, SVGIG (reference sequence). V lost 0 bases, J lost 5 bases, and 10 bases lay in between. The CDR3 covers 13 residues.

This clonotype was counted between two and nine times. This chain links TRBV4-3 with TRBJ1-5; no reliable D call. The V gene lost 0 bases and the J gene lost 1 base, with 7 bases spanning the gap. The CDR3 length is 15 residues. CDR1 and CDR2 (germline): LGHNA, YSLEER. CDR3 protein: CASSQDGWSNQPQHF. CDR3 bases: TGCGCCAGCAGCCAAGACGGCTGGAGCAATCAGCCCCAGCATTTT.

This clonotype was observed a few times. V and J are TRBV7-9 and TRBJ1-4; D ambiguous. V was trimmed by 3 bases and J by 4 bases, leaving 9 bases between them. This CDR3 region has 14 residues. Germline-derived CDR1 and CDR2 are SEHNR and FQNEAQ (reference sequence). CDR3 loop: CASSFGLDNEKLFF. The CDR3 coding sequence is TGTGCCAGCAGCTTTGGGTTGGATAATGAAAAACTGTTTTTT.

In regard to this clonotype: The junction and the germline gene differ at one end; a read error may be behind it. The chain recombines TRBV19 with TRBJ2-7; D not certain. The CDR3 spans 14 residues. Per the germline V gene, CDR1 is LNHDA and CDR2 is SQIVND (reference sequence). The CDR3 DNA reads TGTGCCGGTAGTATTACCCACGGAGCCTACGAGCAGTACTTC. As protein: CAGSITHGAYEQYF.

This clonotype was recorded a few times. The CDR3 region has the DNA TGTGCCAGCAGCTTATCGGTTAGGGAGACCCAGTACTTC. The encoded protein is CASSLSVRETQYF. V is TRBV7-9 and J is TRBJ2-5; no firm D call. V was pared by 2 bases and J by 5 bases, with 9 bases between. Germline CDR1 reads SEHNR; CDR2 reads FQNEAQ (reference sequence). The CDR3 sequence is 13 residues long.

The J gene is TRBJ2-3, the V gene TRBV6-1; possible D gene TRBD2, 6 bases. CDR1 is MNHNS, CDR2 SASEGT, per germline. V was cut by 7 bases and J by 4 bases, with 15 bases left in between. This CDR3 is 14 amino acids long. The CDR3 nucleotides are TGTGCCAGCAAAACTAGCCTAGGGGCAGATACGCAGTATTTT. Amino acid sequence: CASKTSLGADTQYF.

This clonotype was picked up a small number of times. The V gene is TRBV30, the J gene TRBJ1-2; 7 nucleotides line up with TRBD1. Germline CDR1 GTSNPN, CDR2 SVGIG (reference sequence). The J segment lost 2 bases and the V segment lost 1 base, leaving 4 bases of the junction unmatched. The CDR3 sequence is 14 residues long. Written as DNA, the CDR3 is TGTGCCTGGAGTGCACCGGGACAGAACTATGGCTACACCTTC. Its translation is CAWSAPGQNYGYTF. Looking up the rest from reference TRBV30 and TRBJ1-2 gives the full variable domain: SQTIHQWPATLVQPVGSPLSLECTVEGTSNPNLYWYRQAAGRGLQLLFYSVGIGQISSEVPQNLSASRPQDRQFILSSKKLLLSDSGFYLCAWSAPGQNYGYTFGSGTRLTVV.

V is TRBV28 and J is TRBJ2-3; possibly TRBD1 or TRBD2 for D (6 bases each). Per germline, CDR1 MDHEN and CDR2 SYDVKM. Trimming shortened V by 3 bases and J by 11 bases, and 9 bases separated the two germline ends. The CDR3 consists of 11 residues. CDR3 amino acids: CASSFRGQQYF. The DNA for the CDR3 is TGTGCCAGCAGTTTCCGGGGGCAGCAGTATTTT. The variable domain in full, completed from reference TRBV28 and TRBJ2-3, reads DVKVTQSSRYLVKRTGEKVFLECVQDMDHENMFWYRQDPGLGLRLIYFSYDVKMKEKGDIPEGYSVSREKKERFSLILESASTNQTSMYLCASSFRGQQYFGPGTRLTVL.